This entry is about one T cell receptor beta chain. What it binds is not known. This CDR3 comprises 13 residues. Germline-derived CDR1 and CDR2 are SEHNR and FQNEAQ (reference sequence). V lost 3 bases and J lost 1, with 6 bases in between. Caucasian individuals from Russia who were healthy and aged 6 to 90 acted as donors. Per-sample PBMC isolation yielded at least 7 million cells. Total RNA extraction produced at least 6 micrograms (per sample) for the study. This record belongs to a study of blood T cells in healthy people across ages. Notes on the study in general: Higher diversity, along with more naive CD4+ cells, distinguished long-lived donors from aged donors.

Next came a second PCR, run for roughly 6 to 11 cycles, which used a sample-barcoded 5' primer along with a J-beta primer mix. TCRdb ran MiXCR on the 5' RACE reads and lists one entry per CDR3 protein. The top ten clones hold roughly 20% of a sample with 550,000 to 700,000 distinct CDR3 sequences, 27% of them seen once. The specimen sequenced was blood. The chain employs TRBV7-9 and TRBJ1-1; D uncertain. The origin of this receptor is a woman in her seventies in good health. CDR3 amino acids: CASSFAENTEAFF. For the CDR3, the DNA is TGTGCCAGCAGCTTCGCGGAGAACACTGAAGCTTTCTTT.